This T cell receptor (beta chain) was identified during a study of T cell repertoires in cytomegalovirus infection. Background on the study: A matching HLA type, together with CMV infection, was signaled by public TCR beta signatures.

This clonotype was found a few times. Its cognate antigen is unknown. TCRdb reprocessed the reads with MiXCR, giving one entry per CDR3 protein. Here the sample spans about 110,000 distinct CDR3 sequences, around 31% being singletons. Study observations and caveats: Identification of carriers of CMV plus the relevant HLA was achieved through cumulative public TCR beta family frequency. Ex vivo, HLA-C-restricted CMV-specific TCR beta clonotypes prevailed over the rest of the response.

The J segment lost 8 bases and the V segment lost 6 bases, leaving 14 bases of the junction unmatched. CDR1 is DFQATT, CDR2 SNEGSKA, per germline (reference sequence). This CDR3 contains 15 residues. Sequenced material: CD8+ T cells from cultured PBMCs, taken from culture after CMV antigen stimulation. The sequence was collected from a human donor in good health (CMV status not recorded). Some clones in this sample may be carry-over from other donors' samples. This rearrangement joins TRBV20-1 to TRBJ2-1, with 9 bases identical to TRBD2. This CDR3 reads CSAAAGAGGPYEQFF. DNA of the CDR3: TGCAGTGCCGCCGCCGGGGCGGGGGGGCCATATGAGCAGTTCTTC.